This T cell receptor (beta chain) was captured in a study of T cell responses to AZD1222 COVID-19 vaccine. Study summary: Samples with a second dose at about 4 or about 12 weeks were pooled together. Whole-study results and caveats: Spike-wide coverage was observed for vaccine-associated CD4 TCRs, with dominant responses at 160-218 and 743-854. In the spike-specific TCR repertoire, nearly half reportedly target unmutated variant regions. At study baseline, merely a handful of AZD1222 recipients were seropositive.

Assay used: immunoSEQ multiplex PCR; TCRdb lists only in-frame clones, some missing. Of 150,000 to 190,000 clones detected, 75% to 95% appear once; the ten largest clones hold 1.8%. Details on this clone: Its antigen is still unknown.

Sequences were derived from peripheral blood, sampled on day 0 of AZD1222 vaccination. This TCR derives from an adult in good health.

This chain's CDR3 is CASMGRFSSYNSPLHF. Written as DNA, the CDR3 is TGTGCCAGCATGGGACGATTCAGCTCCTATAATTCACCCCTCCACTTT. The V call is TRBV25-1, the J call TRBJ1-6, with D maybe TRBD1 (5 bases). The CDR3 covers 16 residues. The V and J ends lost 7 bases and 0 bases respectively, with 13 bases between them. Looked up from germline, CDR1 is MGHDK and CDR2 is SYGVNS.